Presented here are 10 T cell receptor beta chains from one specimen sequenced in a study of shared clonotypes between healthy human individuals. Only in-frame clones appear in the TCRdb table, and some are missing; sequencing was by immunoSEQ multiplex PCR. The sample holds roughly 1,000,000 clones, about 84% seen once. The sample was memory CD4+ T cells from PBMCs. Subset specified: CD45RA-negative fraction. These receptors were collected from a man between 18 and 29 years old in good health. Some clones in this sample may be carry-over from other donors' samples.

This clone came up many times. The chain links TRBV20-1 to TRBJ1-1; D unresolved. V lost 5 bases to trimming and J lost 8 bases, with 9 bases between them. The germline CDR1 and CDR2 sequences are DFQATT and SNEGSKA (reference sequence). This CDR3 is built from 10 residues. This chain's CDR3 is CSALGLEAFF. The DNA for the CDR3 is TGCAGTGCTCTCGGATTAGAAGCTTTCTTT.

The chain is built from TRBV28 and TRBJ1-4, with 8 bases lining up with TRBD1. Trimming cost V 6 bases and J 5 bases; bases outside gene matches: 5. The CDR3 contains 14 residues. CDR1 and CDR2 (germline): MDHEN, SYDVKM. CDR3 region: CASRRQGLNEKLFF. The CDR3 nucleotides are TGTGCCAGCAGGAGACAGGGGTTAAATGAAAAACTGTTTTTT.

This sequence joins TRBV6-6 and TRBJ2-7; D gene uncertain. CDR1 is MNHNY and CDR2 is SVGAGI in the germline V gene (reference sequence). The CDR3 covers 15 residues. Trimming stripped 0 bases from V and 2 bases from J, with 11 bases between. The CDR3 spells CASSYSGAGPYEQYF. CDR3 DNA: TGTGCCAGCAGTTACTCCGGTGCCGGGCCCTACGAGCAGTACTTC.

The chain links TRBV7-8 to TRBJ2-5; maybe TRBD1 (7 bases). With 3 bases removed from V and 5 bases from J, the gap between germline ends came to 16 bases. Looked up from germline, CDR1 is SGHVS and CDR2 is FQNEAQ. This CDR3 comprises 15 residues. CDR3 loop: CASSLEGAPGETQYF. As DNA, the CDR3 is TGTGCCAGCAGCTTGGAGGGGGCCCCTGGGGAGACCCAGTACTTC.

The chain employs TRBV28 and TRBJ2-1; 13 nucleotides align to TRBD2. Germline V gives CDR1 MDHEN, CDR2 SYDVKM. CDR3 length: 16 residues. Unmatched junction bases numbered 6, after V lost 2 bases and J lost 8 bases. DNA of the CDR3: TGTGCCAGCAGTTTACCAGGACTAGCGGGAGTCCATGAGCAGTTCTTC. It translates to CASSLPGLAGVHEQFF.

The chain combines TRBV10-1 with TRBJ2-1; possibly TRBD2 for D (6 bases). The CDR3 has 14 residues. The germline V gene has CDR1 WNHNN and CDR2 SYGVQD (reference sequence). V lost 7 bases, J lost 5 bases, and 15 bases lay in between. CDR3 in DNA: TGCGCCAGCATGGTGGGAGGTTGGGACAATGAGCAGTTCTTC. It is translated as CASMVGGWDNEQFF.

Turning to this clone: This may stem from a read error, because a much larger clone lies one nucleotide away. The chain is built from TRBV2 and TRBJ1-5; unclear D gene. Germline CDR1 and CDR2: SNHLY and FYNNEI. The CDR3 length is 13 residues. Trimming cost V 4 bases and J 3 bases, with 7 bases left between them. The CDR3 DNA reads TGTGCCAGCAGTGGGAGGGTCAATCAGCCCCAGCATTTT. It specifies CASSGRVNQPQHF.

The chain is built from TRBV15 and TRBJ1-4; 9 bases are shared with TRBD1. This CDR3 contains 12 residues. The junction had 1 base not matched to a gene; V was cut back by 8 bases and J by 6 bases. CDR1 is LNHNV and CDR2 is YYDKDF in the germline V gene (reference sequence). Here the CDR3 reads CATDRGDEKLFF. The DNA for the CDR3 is TGTGCCACCGACAGGGGGGATGAAAAACTGTTTTTT.

The chain employs TRBV9 and TRBJ2-1; 7 positions match TRBD2. The trim removed 0 bases at V and 1 base at J, leaving 4 bases unmatched. This CDR3 is 16 amino acids long. Per the germline V gene, CDR1 is SGDLS and CDR2 is YYNGEE. The CDR3 protein is CASSVGASGSYNEQFF. The CDR3 coding sequence is TGTGCCAGCAGCGTAGGGGCTAGCGGTTCCTACAATGAGCAGTTCTTC.

The V and J genes are TRBV6-5 and TRBJ1-1, with a tentative D call TRBD1 (5 bases). CDR3 length: 14 amino acids. V gave up 6 bases and J gave up 1 base, with 12 bases separating them. From germline, CDR1 is MNHEY and CDR2 SVGAGI. The CDR3 is CASREGLTNTEAFF. CDR3 DNA: TGTGCCAGCAGGGAGGGACTGACGAACACTGAAGCTTTCTTT.